These 25 T cell receptor beta chains were all obtained from the same sample, sequenced in a study of T-cell memory formation after mild COVID-19. TCRdb called the 5' RACE reads again in MiXCR, with one record for every CDR3 protein. There are 220,000 or so distinct CDR3 sequences in the sample; around 8.8% occur only once, and roughly 4% lies in the top ten. Sequencing was carried out using PBMCs or a T cell subset sorted from them (not recorded which). These receptors came from a man aged 18 to 30 who had mild COVID-19 (a few samples of this study predate the infection). Cell type and time point are not known.

V is TRBV12-3 or TRBV12-4 and J is TRBJ1-1; D not resolved. The CDR3 is 14 amino acids. The germline V and J ends were trimmed by 3 bases and 1 base, with 9 bases remaining between them. The CDR3 DNA is TGTGCCAGCAGTTTCCTTGACACGAACACTGAAGCTTTCTTT. This translates into CASSFLDTNTEAFF.

This clonotype was detected a few times. This chain links TRBV20-1 with TRBJ2-5, with TRBD2 matching over 10 bases. J lost 4 bases, V lost 2 bases, and 7 bases had no gene match. The CDR3 is made up of 15 amino acids. Germline V gene sequence: CDR1 DFQATT, CDR2 SNEGSKA (reference sequence). CDR3: CSARPPAGGIETQYF. CDR3 DNA sequence: TGCAGTGCTAGACCCCCAGCGGGGGGGATAGAGACCCAGTACTTC.

Only a few counts were recorded for this clonotype. This chain uses TRBV2 with TRBJ2-2, with TRBD2 identical over 7 bases. CDR1 SNHLY and CDR2 FYNNEI come from the germline V gene. V shed 5 bases and J 7 bases; nucleotides not matched to a gene: 10. The CDR3 is 15 amino acids. CDR3 region: CASSLTSIEYGELFF. DNA for the CDR3: TGTGCCAGCAGTTTGACTAGCATTGAGTACGGGGAGCTGTTTTTT.

V gene TRBV12-3 or TRBV12-4 combines with J gene TRBJ1-2, with 11 positions matching TRBD1. The CDR3 runs to 14 residues. V was pared by 8 bases and J by 8 bases, with 10 bases of the junction left unmatched. CDR3 DNA: TGTGCCAGCGGCTTCCAGGACAGGGGGCGAGGCTACACCTTC. Amino acids: CASGFQDRGRGYTF.

This clonotype was seen more than once but under ten times. CDR3 bases: TGTGCCAGTAGCCGTCAGGGTCGTCAGCCCCAGCATTTT. This codes for CASSRQGRQPQHF. V gene TRBV19 combines with J gene TRBJ1-5; weak D call: TRBD1 (5 bases). V gave up 6 bases and J gave up 6 bases, with 12 bases separating them. CDR1 LNHDA and CDR2 SQIVND come from the germline V gene (reference sequence). There are 13 residues in the CDR3.

In the case of this clonotype: This clone may be a read error of a much larger clone one base away. The rearrangement uses TRBV7-9 and TRBJ2-3, with 10 bases lining up with TRBD2. The J segment lost 4 bases and the V segment lost 11 bases, leaving 12 bases of the junction unmatched. Germline-derived CDR1 and CDR2 are SEHNR and FQNEAQ (reference sequence). This CDR3 spans 15 amino acids. The CDR3 sequence: CAGELSGGQADTQYF. CDR3 in DNA: TGTGCCGGGGAACTTAGCGGGGGGCAAGCAGATACGCAGTATTTT.

The rearrangement joins TRBV7-2 to TRBJ2-7; TRBD2 is a possible D gene (7 bases). The V end lost 5 bases, the J end lost 6 bases, and 20 bases lay between the germline ends. The CDR3 is 15 residues long. Germline V gives CDR1 SGHTA, CDR2 FQGNSA. The DNA for the CDR3 is TGTGCCAGCAGCGACGGAAGGGGGGGGCAGGGCGAGCAGTACTTC. It encodes CASSDGRGGQGEQYF.

This clonotype has ten or more counts. The rearrangement uses TRBV5-1 and TRBJ2-2; D is uncertain. The CDR3 consists of 16 residues. V lost 1 base, J lost 4 bases, and 14 bases lay in between. Germline V lookup: CDR1 SGHRS, CDR2 YFSETQ. CDR3: CASSLFVLARTGELFF. CDR3 nucleotides: TGCGCCAGCAGCTTGTTTGTTTTGGCGCGCACCGGGGAGCTGTTTTTT.

In this sample, this clonotype turned up a few times. This chain connects TRBV9 to TRBJ2-7; 7 bases match TRBD1. CDR3 length equals 14 residues. CDR1 SGDLS and CDR2 YYNGEE come from the germline V gene. Unmatched junction bases numbered 6, after V lost 4 bases and J lost 2 bases. CDR3 sequence: CASSPIGQAYEQYF. The CDR3 coding sequence is TGTGCCAGCAGCCCAATCGGACAGGCCTACGAGCAGTACTTC.

This clonotype was observed at least ten times. The V call is TRBV12-5, the J call TRBJ1-6, with D possibly matching TRBD1 (6 bases). The germline V gene has CDR1 LGHNT and CDR2 FRNRAP. V lost 1 base to trimming and J lost 9 bases, with 7 bases between them. This CDR3 has 13 amino acids. The DNA for the CDR3 is TGTGCTAGTGGTTTGGAGACAGGTTCACCCCTCCACTTT. Translated: CASGLETGSPLHF.

V usage is TRBV27 and J usage is TRBJ1-4; D ambiguous. This CDR3 comprises 15 residues. Germline-derived CDR1 and CDR2 are MNHEY and SMNVEV (reference sequence). V was pared by 4 bases and J by 4 bases, with 13 bases between. CDR3 amino acids: CASSYATDNNEKLFF. Written as DNA, the CDR3 is TGTGCCAGCAGTTACGCTACAGATAATAATGAAAAACTGTTTTTT.

This clonotype was picked up many times. This chain connects TRBV18 to TRBJ1-1; possibly TRBD1 for D (6 bases). Germline V CDR1 and CDR2: KGHSH, LQKENI. Trimming removed 2 bases from V and 0 bases from J, with 19 bases in between. The CDR3 is 18 residues long. This chain's CDR3 is CASSPNGGGPVMNTEAFF. The CDR3, as DNA: TGTGCCAGCTCACCAAATGGGGGGGGGCCCGTGATGAACACTGAAGCTTTCTTT. Full variable domain (rest looked up from reference TRBV18 and TRBJ1-1): NAGVMQNPRHLVRRRGQEARLRCSPMKGHSHVYWYRQLPEEGLKFMVYLQKENIIDESGMPKERFSAEFPKEGPSILRIQQVVRGDSAAYFCASSPNGGGPVMNTEAFFGQGTRLTVV.

The CDR3 region is CASSVGSSYNSPLHF. CDR3 DNA sequence: TGTGCCAGCAGCGTAGGAAGCTCCTATAATTCACCCCTCCACTTT. This chain connects TRBV9 to TRBJ1-6; D call uncertain. This CDR3 region has 15 residues. V shed 0 bases and J shed 0 bases, with 4 bases lying between them. Germline V CDR1 and CDR2: SGDLS, YYNGEE.

This clonotype was observed a handful of times. The chain uses TRBV6-5 and TRBJ2-1; D is perhaps TRBD2 (6 bases). This CDR3 has 15 residues. Trimming removed 0 bases from V and 9 bases from J, with 15 bases in between. Germline assignment: CDR1 MNHEY and CDR2 SVGAGI. The CDR3 nucleotides are TGTGCCAGCAGTTACTCGATGGGACTTGGGGGTGAGCAGTTCTTC. This encodes CASSYSMGLGGEQFF.

This clonotype was recorded a few times. V gene TRBV10-3 combines with J gene TRBJ1-5; TRBD1 matches at 10 bases. CDR1 ENHRY and CDR2 SYGVKD come from the germline V gene. V was pared by 3 bases and J by 5 bases, with 1 base of the junction left unmatched. The CDR3 has 14 residues. The CDR3 region is CAISEGTGDQPQHF. Here the CDR3 DNA reads TGTGCCATCAGTGAAGGGACAGGGGATCAGCCCCAGCATTTT.

The chain uses TRBV7-2 and TRBJ1-1; 8 bases are a match to TRBD1. V was clipped by 5 bases and J by 4 bases; unmatched bases: 9. The CDR3 runs 15 residues. Germline CDR1 reads SGHTA; CDR2 reads FQGNSA. The CDR3 loop is CASSKDRARGTEAFF. The CDR3 nucleotides are TGTGCCAGCAGCAAGGACAGGGCTCGGGGCACTGAAGCTTTCTTT.

This clonotype came up many times. This chain links TRBV7-2 with TRBJ2-2, with D tentatively TRBD2 (7 bases). CDR1 and CDR2 from the germline V gene are SGHTA and FQGNSA. This CDR3 has 15 amino acids. V lost 5 bases, J lost 5 bases, and 15 bases lay in between. The DNA for the CDR3 is TGTGCCAGCAGCCCGGGGGGCCCGGGTACCGGGGAGCTGTTTTTT. Translating it yields CASSPGGPGTGELFF.

A few counts support this clonotype. The chain carries TRBV5-6 and TRBJ1-1; no reliable D call. CDR1 and CDR2 from the germline V gene are SGHDT and YYEEEE. The CDR3 is 12 amino acids. V was shortened by 2 bases and J by 4 bases, with 6 bases between the two germline ends. Here the CDR3 reads CASSFPRTEAFF. The DNA for the CDR3 is TGTGCCAGCAGCTTCCCTCGCACTGAAGCTTTCTTT.

This clonotype was found a few times. The chain couples TRBV2 to TRBJ1-1; D uncertain. Germline CDR1 reads SNHLY; CDR2 reads FYNNEI. The CDR3 runs to 13 residues. V lost 4 bases and J lost 5, with 11 bases in between. The chain's CDR3 is CASSGEAGTEAFF. The CDR3 DNA reads TGTGCCAGCAGTGGGGAGGCTGGGACTGAAGCTTTCTTT.

This sequence joins TRBV3-1 and TRBJ1-1, with D perhaps TRBD1 (5 bases). Germline CDR1 reads LGHDT; CDR2 reads YNNKEL (reference sequence). The CDR3 spans 14 residues. V lost 0 bases, J lost 1 base, and 6 bases lay in between. The DNA for the CDR3 is TGTGCCAGCAGCCAAGAAGGGACGAACACTGAAGCTTTCTTT. Translation gives CASSQEGTNTEAFF.

The chain combines TRBV29-1 with TRBJ2-5, with D tentatively TRBD1 (6 bases). Per the germline V gene, CDR1 is SQVTM and CDR2 is ANQGSEA. Deletions cut 4 bases from V and 1 base from J, with 13 bases between. The length of the CDR3 is 14 residues. The CDR3 region is CSVGGHSSQETQYF. CDR3 nucleotide sequence: TGCAGCGTTGGGGGGCACAGCTCCCAAGAGACCCAGTACTTC.

The chain uses TRBV12-3 or TRBV12-4 and TRBJ2-5; tentatively, D is TRBD1 (6 bases). V was cut by 8 bases and J by 5 bases, with 15 bases left in between. This CDR3 is 13 amino acids long. The CDR3 reads CASASQGFETQYF. Here the CDR3 DNA reads TGTGCCAGCGCTTCTCAGGGGTTCGAGACCCAGTACTTC.

CDR3 amino acids: CASSPVGERTEAFF. The CDR3 DNA sequence: TGTGCCAGCTCACCGGTGGGGGAACGCACTGAAGCTTTCTTT. The chain has TRBV18 and TRBJ1-1; TRBD1 might be the D (5 bases). The length of the CDR3 is 14 residues. Germline V gene sequence: CDR1 KGHSH, CDR2 LQKENI. V was trimmed by 3 bases and J by 4 bases, leaving 12 bases between them.

This clonotype showed up just a few times. The rearrangement joins TRBV5-6 to TRBJ1-4; 8 nucleotides agree with TRBD1. The CDR3 totals 15 residues. CDR1 and CDR2 from the germline V gene are SGHDT and YYEEEE. The junction had 12 bases not matched to a gene; V was cut back by 7 bases and J by 7 bases. CDR3 region: CASGTSGTGSEKLFF. Here the CDR3 DNA reads TGTGCCAGCGGGACGTCCGGGACAGGTAGTGAAAAACTGTTTTTT.

The chain employs TRBV6-5 and TRBJ1-1, with 8 positions matching TRBD1. The CDR3 is 13 residues long. Germline assignment: CDR1 MNHEY and CDR2 SVGAGI. V dropped 7 bases and J dropped 4; count of bases not matched to a gene: 5. The CDR3 region is CASTGQGPTEAFF. The CDR3 DNA sequence: TGTGCCAGCACAGGACAGGGTCCCACTGAAGCTTTCTTT.